This is a list of T cell receptor beta chains from one sample in a study of cytomegalovirus exposure and HLA in healthy donors. The data were produced by immunoSEQ multiplex PCR, yet TCRdb's version contains in-frame clones alone and is incomplete. The table includes roughly 100,000 clones, around 79% detected once. Input material: PBMCs. The receptors shown here come from a woman aged 40 to 50 in good health and CMV-seronegative. Each CDR3 is given with its conserved first and last residue.

j_gene | v_gene | CDR3aa
TRBJ2-5 | TRBV18 | CASSPSSLAGGTLLRAGQYF
TRBJ2-7 | TRBV27 | CASGTGGTYEQYF
TRBJ1-2 | TRBV7-9 | CASSLAREGANYTF
TRBJ2-7 | TRBV7-6 | CASSLEPGTYYEQYF
TRBJ1-1 | TRBV29-1 | CSVEAGSSEAFF
TRBJ2-4 | TRBV2 | CASSERQGLAKNIQYF
TRBJ1-6 | TRBV7-2 | CASSLAGVGNSPLHF
TRBJ1-1 | TRBV11-2 | CASSPTRGTEAFF
TRBJ2-7 | TRBV20-1 | CSALARGEQYF
TRBJ1-1 | TRBV19 | CASGPTGVNTEAFF
TRBJ2-3 | TRBV30 | CAWSLSTSGGASTDTQYF
TRBJ2-3 | TRBV9 | CASSVGTATSTDTQYF
TRBJ2-7 | TRBV10-2 | CASRDRAYPYEQYF
TRBJ2-7 | TRBV5-1 | CASSLGQLTGSYEQYF
TRBJ1-1 | TRBV7-2 | CASSSTRSATNTEAFF
TRBJ2-7 | TRBV15 | CATSGGGSYEQYF
TRBJ1-5 | TRBV5-1 | CASSPGGEQPQHF
TRBJ2-5 | TRBV5-1 | CASSLFGTGGQETQYF
TRBJ2-7 | TRBV5-4 | CASSLAGYSYEQYF
TRBJ2-3 | TRBV9 | CASSVAPASEDTQYF
TRBJ1-1 | TRBV2 | CASYERRGNTEAFF
TRBJ2-7 | TRBV6-1 | CASSDGRLGGVEEQYF
TRBJ2-6 | TRBV5-1 | CASSRQGTGANVLTF
TRBJ1-1 | TRBV7-8 | CASSPPTGYGTEAFF
TRBJ2-7 | TRBV19 | CASSTGSYEQYF
TRBJ2-2 | TRBV15 | CATQAGGSNTGELFF
TRBJ2-1 | TRBV10-3 | CASRGANRQGALDNEQFF
TRBJ1-1 | TRBV5-8 | CASSSGGWDTEAFF
TRBJ1-5 | TRBV7-9 | CASSLYQGDSNQPQHF
TRBJ2-7 | TRBV5-4 | CASSGGGRGTYEQYF
TRBJ1-2 | TRBV5-1 | CASSLLGSGGYTF
TRBJ1-5 | TRBV10-1 | CASSESSRTGESNQPQHF
TRBJ1-1 | TRBV5-6 | CASSLAGLMNTEAFF
TRBJ2-3 | TRBV15 | CATSREDTAFTDTQYF
TRBJ2-1 | TRBV5-1 | CASSLHPWGDNEQFF
TRBJ1-1 | TRBV20-1 | CSAPPGAFF
TRBJ1-1 | TRBV5-1 | CASSLKGGAGNTEAFF
TRBJ2-3 | TRBV7-9 | CASSFFRPGVWTDTQYF
TRBJ2-7 | TRBV10-3 | CATNARGQGEYEQYF
TRBJ1-2 | TRBV29-1 | CSVDRAGYGYTF
TRBJ2-5 | TRBV30 | CAWSPPPSETQYF
TRBJ2-1 | TRBV7-8 | CASSKDGGGQFF
TRBJ2-7 | TRBV2 | CASSERTSGGYEQYF